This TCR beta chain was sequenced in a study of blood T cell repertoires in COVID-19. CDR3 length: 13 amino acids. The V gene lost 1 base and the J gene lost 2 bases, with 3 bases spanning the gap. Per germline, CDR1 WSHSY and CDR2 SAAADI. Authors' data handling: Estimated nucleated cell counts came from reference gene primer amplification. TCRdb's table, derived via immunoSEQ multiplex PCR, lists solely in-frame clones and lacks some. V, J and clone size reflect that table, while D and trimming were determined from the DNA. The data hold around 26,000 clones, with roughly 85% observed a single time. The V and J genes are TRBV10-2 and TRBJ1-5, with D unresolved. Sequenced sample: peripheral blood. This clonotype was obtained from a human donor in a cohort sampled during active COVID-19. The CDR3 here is CASSELGNQPQHF. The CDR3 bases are TGCGCCAGCAGTGAGTTAGGCAATCAGCCCCAGCATTTT.